Listed here are 24 T cell receptor beta chains from one sample, sequenced in a study of blood T cells in healthy people across ages (dated by TCRdb to about 2015). The library was made by 5' RACE. TCRdb names Illumina HiSeq 2500 as the instrument used. A second about 7 to 11 cycle PCR used a sample-barcoded 5' primer and a J-beta primer mix. The public sequencing data were trimmed at Q25 with fastp and processed into clonotypes with MiXCR by TCRdb, which kept only in-frame beta chains. Merged by CDR3 protein, the rows form single entries marked with the most common genes and DNA. The sample table contains approximately 580,000 distinct CDR3 sequences; only one count was recorded for around 24% of them. The ten largest clonotypes hold around 10% of the sample. This sample was also put to use in a study of T cells of mothers and their children.

The sample comprised blood. Receptor source: a boy younger than 18 in good health.

The chain links TRBV7-8 to TRBJ2-1; 9 bases match TRBD2. Trimming took 4 bases from V and 4 from J; bases not matched to a gene: 14. This CDR3 comprises 18 residues. The V gene's germline CDR1 is SGHVS and CDR2 FQNEAQ. The CDR3 here is CASSSTGEREALYNEQFF. The CDR3 coding sequence is TGTGCCAGCAGCTCAACCGGCGAGCGGGAGGCACTATACAATGAGCAGTTCTTC.

The J gene is TRBJ2-5, the V gene TRBV12-3 or TRBV12-4; a weak D match, TRBD2 (5 bases). The assigned J gene may be wrong: the sequence end matches TRBJ2-1 better. The CDR3 length is 14 residues. The CDR3 protein is CASSFRASGSEQFF. CDR3 coding DNA: TGTGCCAGCAGTTTTAGGGCGAGCGGAAGTGAGCAGTTCTTC.

Only a few counts were recorded for this clonotype. The chain recombines TRBV27 with TRBJ2-2; D gene uncertain. The CDR3 has 14 residues. The V end lost 7 bases, the J end lost 7 bases, and 16 bases lay between the germline ends. Germline V CDR1 and CDR2: MNHEY, SMNVEV (reference sequence). The CDR3 DNA follows: TGTGCCAGCATCGCCCCAGGTCTTAGCGGGGAGCTGTTTTTT. It codes for CASIAPGLSGELFF.

The table lists this clonotype with a few counts. One junction end disagrees with the germline gene, perhaps due to a read error. The rearrangement joins TRBV27 to TRBJ2-7, with TRBD1 matching over 10 bases. Germline CDR1 MNHEY, CDR2 SMNVEV (reference sequence). The CDR3 is 14 amino acids. The CDR3 DNA follows: TGTGCCGGCAGTACCGGGACAGGGGAATACGAGCAGTACTTC. This codes for CAGSTGTGEYEQYF.

This clonotype was detected a few times. V is TRBV6-2 or TRBV6-3 and J is TRBJ2-7; 7 positions match TRBD1. This CDR3 contains 14 residues. V gave up 7 bases and J gave up 4 bases; unmatched junction bases: 10. Germline V gene sequence: CDR1 MNHEY, CDR2 SVGEGT. CDR3 DNA: TGTGCCAGCACCTTGGGGACAGACACTTACGAGCAGTACTTC. Its protein product is CASTLGTDTYEQYF.

The chain employs TRBV27 and TRBJ2-2; the D is unclear. The length of the CDR3 is 12 residues. V was trimmed by 5 bases and J by 5 bases, leaving 6 bases between them. Germline loops: CDR1 MNHEY, CDR2 SMNVEV (reference sequence). For the CDR3, the DNA is TGTGCCAGCAGTCGACCGACCGGGGAGCTGTTTTTT. Residues: CASSRPTGELFF.

The chain links TRBV29-1 to TRBJ1-2, with TRBD1 as a possible D gene (6 bases). V was shortened by 2 bases and J by 2 bases, with 9 bases between the two germline ends. The CDR3 runs 13 residues. In germline, CDR1 is SQVTM, CDR2 ANQGSEA. CDR3 in amino acids: CSVERQDNYGYTF. For the CDR3, the DNA is TGCAGCGTTGAAAGACAGGACAACTATGGCTACACCTTC.

This clonotype was found a few times. The chain uses TRBV5-1 and TRBJ1-1; tentatively, D is TRBD1 (5 bases). V lost 0 bases to trimming and J lost 1 base, with 13 bases between them. The germline gives CDR1 SGHRS, CDR2 YFSETQ. The CDR3 runs to 16 residues. The CDR3 DNA follows: TGCGCCAGCAGCTTGGATCATAGACAGTCGAACACTGAAGCTTTCTTT. This gives the protein CASSLDHRQSNTEAFF.

V is TRBV10-3 and J is TRBJ1-4, with D unclear. The germline gives CDR1 ENHRY, CDR2 SYGVKD. There are 13 residues in the CDR3. The ends were cut back, 2 bases at V and 0 bases at J, with 1 base in the middle. The CDR3 sequence: CAISEATNEKLFF. The CDR3 DNA sequence: TGTGCCATCAGTGAGGCAACTAATGAAAAACTGTTTTTT.

In nucleotides, the CDR3 is TGTGCCAGCAGCTTAGTAATACAGGGGAACACTGAAGCTTTCTTT. Protein: CASSLVIQGNTEAFF. The V call is TRBV7-2, the J call TRBJ1-1, with a tentative D call TRBD1 (6 bases). The CDR3 runs to 15 residues. The ends were cut back, 1 base at V and 1 base at J, with 10 bases in the middle. Germline V gives CDR1 SGHTA, CDR2 FQGNSA.

The chain employs TRBV6-2 or TRBV6-3 and TRBJ2-1; D remains unclear. Deletions cut 0 bases from V and 5 bases from J, with 14 bases between. The CDR3 covers 16 residues. Per germline, CDR1 MNHEY and CDR2 SVGEGT. The CDR3 sequence is CASSYSRLTVNNEQFF. CDR3 nucleotide sequence: TGTGCCAGCAGTTACTCCCGCCTAACAGTGAACAATGAGCAGTTCTTC.

Comments on this clonotype: One end of the junction is discordant with germline, which a read error may explain. This chain connects TRBV9 to TRBJ1-2; 10 bases match TRBD1. This CDR3 spans 14 amino acids. CDR1 SGDLS and CDR2 YYNGEE come from the germline V gene. The chain's CDR3 is CACSVDGTGVVYTF. CDR3 DNA: TGTGCCTGCAGCGTAGACGGGACAGGGGTTGTCTACACCTTC.

This chain uses TRBV11-2 with TRBJ1-1; D gene ambiguous. The V end lost 11 bases, the J end lost 8 bases, and 15 bases lay between the germline ends. Germline V gene sequence: CDR1 SGHAT, CDR2 FQNNGV. This CDR3 has 11 residues. CDR3 DNA: TGTGCCGGCGAGCATGTCGCCGAAGCTTTCTTT. The encoded protein is CAGEHVAEAFF.

The chain links TRBV12-3 or TRBV12-4 to TRBJ1-2; the D gene is possibly TRBD1 (6 bases). This CDR3 spans 11 amino acids. The CDR3 DNA is TGTACCACCATTACAGGGATTGGCTACACCTTC. Translating it yields CTTITGIGYTF.

The rearrangement links TRBV5-1 to TRBJ1-3; D not resolved. Per the germline V gene, CDR1 is SGHRS and CDR2 is YFSETQ. Between the trimmed V and J ends, which lost 1 base and 4 bases, there was a span of 9 bases. The CDR3 consists of 14 residues. CDR3 sequence reads: CASSLNTLGNTIYF. The DNA for the CDR3 is TGCGCCAGCAGCTTGAACACACTCGGAAACACCATATATTTT.

This clonotype was observed a handful of times. J is TRBJ2-3 and V is TRBV20-1; 8 nucleotides agree with TRBD2. This CDR3 comprises 16 residues. V was clipped by 0 bases and J by 2 bases; unmatched bases: 7. CDR1 is DFQATT and CDR2 is SNEGSKA in the germline V gene (reference sequence). The chain's CDR3 is CSARDPGGGITDTQYF. CDR3 nucleotide sequence: TGCAGTGCTAGAGACCCTGGCGGGGGGATCACAGATACGCAGTATTTT.

J is TRBJ2-3 and V is TRBV5-1; 9 bases match TRBD1. The germline V gene has CDR1 SGHRS and CDR2 YFSETQ. The CDR3 sequence is 16 residues long. Trimming at V came to 4 bases and at J to 0 bases, leaving 6 bases not matched to a gene. In nucleotides, the CDR3 is TGCGCCAGCAGCCTCGACAGGGGGAGTAGCACAGATACGCAGTATTTT. Its protein product is CASSLDRGSSTDTQYF.

The chain has TRBV7-2 and TRBJ2-7, with TRBD2 identical over 7 bases. The CDR3 is 16 residues long. V gave up 2 bases and J gave up 2 bases; unmatched junction bases: 9. Germline CDR1 reads SGHTA; CDR2 reads FQGNSA. In DNA, the CDR3 is TGTGCCAGCAGCTTATCGGGGCGGGGGAATCCCTACGAGCAGTACTTC. It specifies CASSLSGRGNPYEQYF.

This clonotype was seen a handful of times. The chain has TRBV20-1 and TRBJ2-1; D remains ambiguous. Germline values: CDR1 DFQATT, CDR2 SNEGSKA (reference sequence). The CDR3 spans 13 residues. With 6 bases removed from V and 7 bases from J, the gap between germline ends came to 16 bases. The DNA of the CDR3 is TGCAGTGCGGTGGAAACCGACCCAAATGAGCAGTTCTTC. Amino acids: CSAVETDPNEQFF.

This clonotype was picked up many times. The J gene is TRBJ1-1, the V gene TRBV7-9; a possible D gene is TRBD1 (5 bases). Trimming took off 6 bases at V and 6 bases at J, with 17 bases between the two ends. Germline CDR1 and CDR2: SEHNR and FQNEAQ (reference sequence). The CDR3 covers 14 residues. In DNA, the CDR3 is TGTGCCAGCAGGTCCCGGGCCAAAGGGGCTGAAGCTTTCTTT. This encodes CASRSRAKGAEAFF.

The genes are TRBV19 and TRBJ2-5; tentatively, D is TRBD1 (6 bases). Germline lookup yields CDR1 LNHDA and CDR2 SQIVND (reference sequence). The CDR3 extends over 13 amino acids. V lost 7 bases and J lost 2, with 11 bases in between. CDR3 in amino acids: CASNGGRQETQYF. The CDR3 DNA sequence: TGTGCCAGTAATGGGGGCAGACAAGAGACCCAGTACTTC.

Only a few counts were recorded for this clonotype. The rearrangement joins TRBV14 to TRBJ2-5; D is ambiguous. CDR1 and CDR2 (germline): SGHDN, FVKESK. CDR3 size: 12 residues. Trimming pared 0 bases from V and 8 bases from J, leaving 7 bases between. The CDR3 coding sequence is TGTGCCAGCAGCCAAGATCGCTTTACCCAGTACTTC. This encodes CASSQDRFTQYF.

This clonotype was detected a few times. The chain employs TRBV5-1 and TRBJ1-1; D remains unclear. Trimming took off 2 bases at V and 4 bases at J, with 12 bases between the two ends. From germline, CDR1 is SGHRS and CDR2 YFSETQ. There are 14 residues in the CDR3. CDR3 residues: CASSLWPKGTEAFF. DNA of the CDR3: TGCGCCAGCAGCTTATGGCCGAAGGGCACTGAAGCTTTCTTT.

The sample holds a few counts of this clonotype. V usage is TRBV20-1 and J usage is TRBJ1-2; 7 nucleotides align to TRBD1. The CDR3 is 12 residues long. V gave up 3 bases and J gave up 8 bases; unmatched junction bases: 6. Germline V lookup: CDR1 DFQATT, CDR2 SNEGSKA (reference sequence). The CDR3 sequence: CSASDRVGGYTF. The CDR3 DNA reads TGCAGTGCTAGCGACAGGGTAGGCGGCTACACCTTC.